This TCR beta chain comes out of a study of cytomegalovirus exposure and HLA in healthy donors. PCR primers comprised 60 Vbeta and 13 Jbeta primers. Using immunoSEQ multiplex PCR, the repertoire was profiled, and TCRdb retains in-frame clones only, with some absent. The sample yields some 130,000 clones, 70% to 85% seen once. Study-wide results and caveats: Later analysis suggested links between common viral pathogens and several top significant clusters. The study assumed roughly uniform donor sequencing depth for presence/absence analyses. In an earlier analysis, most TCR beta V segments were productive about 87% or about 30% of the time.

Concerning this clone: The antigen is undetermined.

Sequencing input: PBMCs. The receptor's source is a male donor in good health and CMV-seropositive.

The CDR3 loop reads CASSRGQGPGYGYTF. The CDR3 DNA follows: TGTGCCAGCTCCCGTGGACAGGGGCCGGGGTATGGCTACACCTTC. This sequence joins TRBV18 and TRBJ1-2; 9 bases agree with TRBD1. CDR3 size: 15 residues. Germline CDR1 and CDR2: KGHSH and LQKENI. Trimming took 6 bases from V and 5 from J; bases not matched to a gene: 10.